This T cell receptor (beta chain) was obtained from a study of blood T cell repertoires in COVID-19 (dated by TCRdb to 2018 to 2021). For the study in its entirety: Samples from collaborators originated in the United States, Italy and Spain and spanned both the acute and convalescent phases of COVID-19. Samples came from the ongoing ImmuneRACE study (first 160 participants) plus 1,254 subjects from 6 global collaborators. Where HLA class I and class II types were available, the types were taken from metadata supplied by the sample provider, not from assay-based typing. The repertoires were made available in a free public database intended to serve as a resource for research on the immune response to SARS-CoV-2. A de-identified subject ID, COVID-19 status, age in years and sex were almost always included in the sample metadata. The prospective study material was composed of cDNA or gDNA derived from T cells, B-cell-depleted T cells, or PBMCs. Subjects who had been exposed to COVID-19, were actively infected with it, or had recovered from it provided the deeply sampled blood TCRbeta repertoires that made up the dataset. Points the paper makes about the study in general: The amount of clinical and demographic metadata varied by source and participant and was provided uncurated.

The collaborating institutions used their own protocols to collect whole blood in K2EDTA tubes. For TCRbeta analysis, collaborators shipped samples in one of three forms: frozen whole blood, isolated PBMCs, or DNA extracted from either of those sample types. CDR1 is given as LGHDT and CDR2 as YNNKEL, both from the germline V gene (reference sequence). The junction shows trimming of 1 base on V and 4 bases on J, and the gene matches do not reach 5 bases of it. The CDR3 covers 15 residues, taking in both the cysteine and the phenylalanine. Only the CDR3 region is kept as DNA, spanning 45 bases read in frame from base 1. The immunoSEQ Assay, a bias-controlled multiplex PCR, was used to amplify TCRbeta CDR3 regions from genomic DNA. As for how the authors treated the data: Within the assay, amplification of reference gene primers was used to estimate how many nucleated cells each sample contained. To quantify the absolute abundance of each unique TCRbeta CDR3 rearrangement, sequence reads were collapsed and filtered. Productive Simpson clonality was computed per sample as the square root of Simpson's diversity index over productive rearrangements. TCRdb obtained this table from immuneACCESS and retained in-frame rearrangements with V and J assigned. These tables miss some clones; where compared with another copy, unresolved V genes account for less than half of the shortfall, and the remainder is unexplained. V, J and clone size derive from that table, while D and trimming were established from the DNA sequence. In all, the sample holds more than 65,000 clones, and approximately 79% of those were seen once. The ten largest clones take up about 17% of the sample.

About this clone itself: Its antigen specificity is not known. No base qualities exist here, and no much larger clone lies one base off it.

The sequence joins TRBV3-1 (or the pseudogene TRBV3-2) to TRBJ2-5; TRBD2 fits 8 bases in the junction. Sequenced input: peripheral blood. This TCR was sampled from a man aged 60-69 years with acute or convalescent COVID-19. CDR3 loop: CASSQASGGIETQYF. The bases are TGTGCCAGCAGCCAAGCGTCGGGGGGGATAGAGACCCAGTACTTC.